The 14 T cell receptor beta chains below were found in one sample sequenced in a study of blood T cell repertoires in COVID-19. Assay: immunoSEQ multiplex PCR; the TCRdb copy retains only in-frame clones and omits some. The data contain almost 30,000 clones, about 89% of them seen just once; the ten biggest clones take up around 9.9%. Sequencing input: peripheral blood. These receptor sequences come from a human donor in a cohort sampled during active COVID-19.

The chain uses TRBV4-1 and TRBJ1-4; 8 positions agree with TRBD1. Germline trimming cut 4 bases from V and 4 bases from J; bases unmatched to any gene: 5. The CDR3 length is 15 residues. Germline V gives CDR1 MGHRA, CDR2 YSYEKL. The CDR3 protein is CASSPEQGVNEKLFF. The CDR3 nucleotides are TGCGCCAGCAGCCCCGAACAGGGGGTTAATGAAAAACTGTTTTTT.

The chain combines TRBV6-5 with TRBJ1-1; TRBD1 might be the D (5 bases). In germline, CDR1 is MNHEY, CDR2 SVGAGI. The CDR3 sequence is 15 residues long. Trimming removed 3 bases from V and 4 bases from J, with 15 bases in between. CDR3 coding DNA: TGTGCCAGCAGTTATAAGAAGCGCGGGGGCACTGAAGCTTTCTTT. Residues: CASSYKKRGGTEAFF.

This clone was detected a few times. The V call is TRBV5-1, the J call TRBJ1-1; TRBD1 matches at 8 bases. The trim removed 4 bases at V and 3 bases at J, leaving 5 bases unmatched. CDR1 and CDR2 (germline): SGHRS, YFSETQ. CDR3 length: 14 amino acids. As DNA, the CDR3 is TGCGCCAGCAGCCCAACAGGGGGGGACACTGAAGCTTTCTTT. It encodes CASSPTGGDTEAFF.

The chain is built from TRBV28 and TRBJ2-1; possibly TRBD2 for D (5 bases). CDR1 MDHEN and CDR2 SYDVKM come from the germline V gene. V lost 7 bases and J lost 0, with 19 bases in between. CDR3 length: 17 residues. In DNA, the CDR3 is TGTGCCAGCACCACTTATGGACTCACGAGCTCCTACAATGAGCAGTTCTTC. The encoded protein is CASTTYGLTSSYNEQFF.

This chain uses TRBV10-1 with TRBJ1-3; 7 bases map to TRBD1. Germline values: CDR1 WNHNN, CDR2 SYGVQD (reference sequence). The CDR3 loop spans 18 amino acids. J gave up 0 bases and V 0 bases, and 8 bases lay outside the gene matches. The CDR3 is CASSESRGTDISGNTIYF. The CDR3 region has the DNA TGCGCCAGCAGTGAGTCAAGGGGGACAGACATCTCTGGAAACACCATATATTTT.

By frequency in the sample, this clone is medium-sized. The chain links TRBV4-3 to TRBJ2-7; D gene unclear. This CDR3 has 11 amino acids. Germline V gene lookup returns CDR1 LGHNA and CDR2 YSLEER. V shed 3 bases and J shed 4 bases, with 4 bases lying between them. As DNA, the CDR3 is TGCGCCAGCAGCCACTATTACGAGCAGTACTTC. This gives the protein CASSHYYEQYF.

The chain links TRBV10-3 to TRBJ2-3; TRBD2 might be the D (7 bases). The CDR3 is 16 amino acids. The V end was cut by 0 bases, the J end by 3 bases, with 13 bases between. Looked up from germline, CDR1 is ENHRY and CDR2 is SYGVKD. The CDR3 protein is CAISESGGGQTDTQYF. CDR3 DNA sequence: TGTGCCATCAGTGAGTCGGGGGGGGGCCAAACAGATACGCAGTATTTT.

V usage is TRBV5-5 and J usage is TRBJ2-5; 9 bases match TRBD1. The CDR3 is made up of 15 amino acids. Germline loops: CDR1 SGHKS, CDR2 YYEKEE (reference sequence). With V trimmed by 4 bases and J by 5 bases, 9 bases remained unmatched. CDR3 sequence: CASSIRDRDGETQYF. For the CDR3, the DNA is TGTGCCAGCAGCATCCGGGACAGGGATGGGGAGACCCAGTACTTC. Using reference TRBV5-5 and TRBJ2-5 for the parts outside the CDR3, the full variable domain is DAGVTQSPTHLIKTRGQQVTLRCSPISGHKSVSWYQQVLGQGPQFIFQYYEKEERGRGNFPDRFSARQFPNYSSELNVNALLLGDSALYLCASSIRDRDGETQYFGPGTRLLVL.

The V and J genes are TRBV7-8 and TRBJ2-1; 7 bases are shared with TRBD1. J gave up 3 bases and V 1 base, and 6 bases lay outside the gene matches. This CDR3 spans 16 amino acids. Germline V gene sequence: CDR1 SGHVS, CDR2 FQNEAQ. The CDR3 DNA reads TGTGCCAGCAGCTTAGAACGGACAGGAGTCTACAATGAGCAGTTCTTC. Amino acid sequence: CASSLERTGVYNEQFF.

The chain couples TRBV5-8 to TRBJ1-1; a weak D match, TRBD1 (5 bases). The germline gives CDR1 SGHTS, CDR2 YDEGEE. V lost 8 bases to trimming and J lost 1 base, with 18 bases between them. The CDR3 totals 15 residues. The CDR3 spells CASPGSDLGNTEAFF. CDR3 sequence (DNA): TGTGCCAGTCCAGGGTCCGACCTGGGGAACACTGAAGCTTTCTTT.

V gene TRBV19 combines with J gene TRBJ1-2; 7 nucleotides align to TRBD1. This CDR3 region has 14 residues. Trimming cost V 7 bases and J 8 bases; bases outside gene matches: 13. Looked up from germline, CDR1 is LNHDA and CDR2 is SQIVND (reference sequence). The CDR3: CASKVTRQGRGYTF. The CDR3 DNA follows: TGTGCCAGTAAAGTTACTAGACAGGGAAGGGGCTACACCTTC.

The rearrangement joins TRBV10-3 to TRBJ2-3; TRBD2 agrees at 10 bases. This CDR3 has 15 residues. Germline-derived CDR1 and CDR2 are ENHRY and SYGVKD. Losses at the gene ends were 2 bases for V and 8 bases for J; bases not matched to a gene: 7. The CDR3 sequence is CAISEGPSGGLTQYF. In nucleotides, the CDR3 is TGTGCCATCAGTGAGGGTCCTAGCGGGGGACTTACGCAGTATTTT.

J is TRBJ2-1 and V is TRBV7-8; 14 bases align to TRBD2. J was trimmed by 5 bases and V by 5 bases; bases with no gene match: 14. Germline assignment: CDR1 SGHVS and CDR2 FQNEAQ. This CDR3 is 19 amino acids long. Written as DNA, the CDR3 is TGTGCCAGCAGCCGATTTCCGGGACTAGCGGGGGAAGGGGACAATGAGCAGTTCTTC. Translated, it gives CASSRFPGLAGEGDNEQFF.

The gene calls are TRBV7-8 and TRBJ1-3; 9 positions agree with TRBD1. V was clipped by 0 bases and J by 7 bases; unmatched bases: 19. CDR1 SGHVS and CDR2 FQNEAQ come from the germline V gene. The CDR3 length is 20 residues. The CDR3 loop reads CASSLALVLPRTGVINTIYF. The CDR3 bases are TGTGCCAGCAGCTTAGCTCTTGTCCTCCCTCGGACAGGGGTTATCAACACCATATATTTT. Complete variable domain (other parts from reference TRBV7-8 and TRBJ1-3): GAGVSQSPRYKVAKRGQDVALRCDPISGHVSLFWYQQALGQGPEFLTYFQNEAQLDKSGLPSDRFFAERPEGSVSTLKIQRTQQEDSAVYLCASSLALVLPRTGVINTIYFGEGSWLTVV.